This T cell receptor (beta chain) stems from a study of T cells after yellow fever vaccination. Study-level points and caveats: Clonotypes found in both CD4 and CD8 compartments made up a small share. Repertoires obtained by FACS sorting could include abundant clonotypes that entered as contaminants from the bulk population. After the booster, over 95% of CD4 and 88% of CD8 primary-response clones were re-detected.

This clonotype was detected a few times. Its antigen is not identified. TCRdb analysed the 5' RACE reads with MiXCR anew, one entry per CDR3 protein. The sample has fewer than 500,000 distinct CDR3 sequences, over 15% seen once; the top ten hold over 15%. This CDR3 contains 16 residues. Per germline, CDR1 LGHNA and CDR2 YNFKEQ. The V and J ends lost 7 bases and 1 base, in that order; junction bases with no gene match: 6. Sequencing was performed on PBMCs, taken before the yellow fever booster vaccination. This TCR derives from a man aged 18 to 30 who received the YFV17D yellow fever vaccine. The V and J genes are TRBV4-2 and TRBJ2-2; 10 bases are shared with TRBD2. CDR3 sequence: CASMKRGGRNTGELFF. For the CDR3, the DNA is TGTGCCAGCATGAAGCGGGGGGGCCGGAACACCGGGGAGCTGTTTTTT.